One and the same sample provided the 31 T cell receptor beta chains below, sequenced in a study of blood T cell repertoires in COVID-19. Sequencing was performed with immunoSEQ multiplex PCR; in TCRdb, only in-frame clones are kept and a portion is missing. The sample has 25,000 to 35,000 clones, approximately 75% seen once. Sequencing input: peripheral blood. Source of these receptors: a boy between 2 and 15 years old with active or convalescent COVID-19.

The chain carries TRBV15 and TRBJ2-7; D may be TRBD2 (5 bases). Germline lookup yields CDR1 LNHNV and CDR2 YYDKDF (reference sequence). The V end was cut by 5 bases, the J end by 3 bases, with 8 bases between. The CDR3 runs 12 residues. CDR3 amino acids: CATSGESYEQYF. The DNA for the CDR3 is TGTGCCACCAGCGGGGAGAGCTACGAGCAGTACTTC.

This chain connects TRBV6-1 to TRBJ2-1, with 7 bases that match TRBD2. The CDR3 loop spans 12 amino acids. Trimming took 3 bases from V and 13 from J; bases not matched to a gene: 6. Germline CDR1 reads MNHNS; CDR2 reads SASEGT. The CDR3 region has the DNA TGTGCCAGCAGTGATCTTCGCGGGGGACAGTTCTTC. Translation: CASSDLRGGQFF.

In this sample, this clone turned up a few times. The chain joins TRBV7-9 to TRBJ2-6; no clear D. This CDR3 is built from 15 residues. CDR1 and CDR2 from the germline V gene are SEHNR and FQNEAQ (reference sequence). The V gene lost 3 bases and the J gene lost 0 bases, with 6 bases spanning the gap. CDR3 coding DNA: TGTGCCAGCAGCTTGCCAGTCTCTGGGGCCAACGTCCTGACTTTC. It codes for CASSLPVSGANVLTF.

The chain links TRBV7-6 to TRBJ2-1, with D hard to call. The CDR3 length is 16 residues. Trimming removed 5 bases at V and 0 bases at J, with 14 bases between. Germline V lookup: CDR1 SGHVS, CDR2 FNYEAQ. The CDR3 protein is CASSRRHTSSYNEQFF. CDR3 DNA sequence: TGTGCCAGCAGCAGAAGACACACGAGCTCCTACAATGAGCAGTTCTTC.

J is TRBJ1-4 and V is TRBV3-1 (or the pseudogene TRBV3-2), with D uncertain. CDR1 is LGHDT and CDR2 is YNNKEL in the germline V gene (reference sequence). Trimming shortened V by 4 bases and J by 0 bases, and 12 bases separated the two germline ends. The CDR3 covers 16 residues. The DNA for the CDR3 is TGTGCCAGCAGCCCCTGGGAGGTTGCAACTAATGAAAAACTGTTTTTT. Translation: CASSPWEVATNEKLFF.

The chain joins TRBV29-1 to TRBJ2-7, with a possible D match to TRBD1 (6 bases). The CDR3 spans 15 residues. Trimming removed 7 bases at V and 3 bases at J, with 22 bases between. Germline CDR1 and CDR2: SQVTM and ANQGSEA. In DNA form, the CDR3 reads TGCAGCGGGGCCATTTCATGGGACACGGTCTACGAGCAGTACTTC. Amino acids: CSGAISWDTVYEQYF.

The rearrangement joins TRBV28 to TRBJ2-3; possibly TRBD2 for D (6 bases). With 6 bases removed from V and 3 bases from J, the gap between germline ends came to 19 bases. The germline CDR1 and CDR2 sequences are MDHEN and SYDVKM. The CDR3 extends over 16 amino acids. CDR3 protein: CASSWDVGEETDTQYF. DNA for the CDR3: TGTGCCAGCAGCTGGGATGTTGGGGAGGAGACAGATACGCAGTATTTT.

The rearrangement links TRBV6-5 to TRBJ2-3; 11 positions agree with TRBD1. The CDR3 sequence is 15 residues long. The germline CDR1 and CDR2 sequences are MNHEY and SVGAGI. J was trimmed by 2 bases and V by 6 bases; bases with no gene match: 4. The DNA for the CDR3 is TGTGCCAGCAGAAGGGGACAGGGGGTCACAGATACGCAGTATTTT. It translates to CASRRGQGVTDTQYF.

The gene calls are TRBV7-8 and TRBJ1-4; D uncertain. Germline CDR1 SGHVS, CDR2 FQNEAQ. Trimming removed 7 bases at V and 7 bases at J, with 16 bases between. The CDR3 is 14 amino acids. The CDR3 DNA sequence: TGTGCCAGCAAACAGACCGAGACAACTGAAAAACTGTTTTTT. Its protein product is CASKQTETTEKLFF.

This clone was counted once. The chain uses TRBV4-3 and TRBJ2-2; TRBD1 agrees at 9 bases. Germline trimming cut 3 bases from V and 7 bases from J; bases unmatched to any gene: 15. CDR1 is LGHNA, CDR2 YSLEER, per germline. The CDR3 totals 18 residues. CDR3: CASSHAAQLDRGGGELFF. CDR3 in DNA: TGCGCCAGCAGCCATGCGGCCCAGTTAGACAGGGGGGGCGGGGAGCTGTTTTTT.

J is TRBJ1-2 and V is TRBV19; 11 nucleotides line up with TRBD1. Trimming removed 3 bases from V and 9 bases from J; junction bases left unmatched: 6. Germline assignment: CDR1 LNHDA and CDR2 SQIVND (reference sequence). The CDR3 extends over 14 amino acids. The CDR3 is CASSIGQGAPRYTF. CDR3 nucleotide sequence: TGTGCCAGTAGTATTGGACAGGGGGCGCCCCGCTACACCTTC.

This chain connects TRBV5-1 to TRBJ1-1, with 8 bases identical to TRBD1. This CDR3 contains 14 residues. V shed 4 bases, J shed 0 bases, and the junction held 2 bases outside the gene matches. CDR1 SGHRS and CDR2 YFSETQ come from the germline V gene. CDR3 protein: CASSRTGMNTEAFF. The DNA of the CDR3 is TGCGCCAGCAGCAGGACAGGGATGAACACTGAAGCTTTCTTT.

This chain uses TRBV3-1 (or the pseudogene TRBV3-2) with TRBJ2-5, with 10 positions matching TRBD2. CDR3 size: 16 residues. The V gene end was trimmed by 7 bases and the J gene end by 1 base; junction bases not matched to a gene: 9. CDR1 and CDR2 from the germline V gene are LGHDT and YNNKEL (reference sequence). CDR3 loop: CASKLERTSGQETQYF. CDR3 sequence (DNA): TGTGCCAGCAAGTTAGAGAGGACTAGCGGCCAAGAGACCCAGTACTTC.

The chain joins TRBV27 to TRBJ1-1, with D unclear. Germline lookup yields CDR1 MNHEY and CDR2 SMNVEV (reference sequence). The V gene lost 8 bases and the J gene lost 1 base, with 8 bases spanning the gap. This CDR3 is 12 amino acids long. The CDR3 sequence is CASGSWNTEAFF. As DNA, the CDR3 is TGTGCCAGCGGTAGTTGGAACACTGAAGCTTTCTTT.

This clone is a singleton in its sample. The chain combines TRBV6-5 with TRBJ1-3; no clear D. V was cut by 5 bases and J by 3 bases, with 14 bases left in between. This CDR3 region has 15 residues. CDR1 is MNHEY and CDR2 is SVGAGI in the germline V gene. CDR3 region: CASSPSWSGGNTIYF. The CDR3 nucleotides read TGTGCCAGCAGTCCCTCGTGGTCCGGTGGAAACACCATATATTTT.

This sequence joins TRBV30 and TRBJ1-5; the match to TRBD1 covers 7 bases. The V gene end was trimmed by 3 bases and the J gene end by 6 bases; junction bases not matched to a gene: 11. This CDR3 region has 15 residues. From germline, CDR1 is GTSNPN and CDR2 SVGIG (reference sequence). As DNA, the CDR3 is TGTGCCTGGAGCCCGGTCAGGGGGTTAAGTCAGCCCCAGCATTTT. This translates into CAWSPVRGLSQPQHF.

The gene calls are TRBV5-6 and TRBJ1-1, with 7 bases aligning to TRBD1. Germline trimming cut 3 bases from V and 1 base from J; bases unmatched to any gene: 6. Germline V gene lookup returns CDR1 SGHDT and CDR2 YYEEEE. This CDR3 comprises 15 residues. The CDR3: CASSSPTGTNTEAFF. The CDR3 DNA reads TGTGCCAGCAGCTCCCCGACAGGGACGAACACTGAAGCTTTCTTT.

V and J are TRBV3-1 (or the pseudogene TRBV3-2) and TRBJ2-7; 9 bases fit TRBD2. The CDR3 extends over 15 amino acids. Germline-derived CDR1 and CDR2 are LGHDT and YNNKEL (reference sequence). Losses at the gene ends were 3 bases for V and 5 bases for J; bases not matched to a gene: 8. The CDR3 protein is CASSHSGRSLNEQYF. CDR3 nucleotide sequence: TGTGCCAGCAGCCATAGCGGGAGATCTTTAAACGAGCAGTACTTC.

The chain joins TRBV10-1 to TRBJ2-1, with D unresolved. Germline assignment: CDR1 WNHNN and CDR2 SYGVQD (reference sequence). The length of the CDR3 is 14 residues. The V gene lost 3 bases and the J gene lost 6 bases, with 12 bases spanning the gap. DNA for the CDR3: TGCGCCAGCAGTGACTTTTGGGCAAGCAATGAGCAGTTCTTC. It yields the protein CASSDFWASNEQFF.

V and J are TRBV5-1 and TRBJ1-6; tentative D call: TRBD1 (6 bases). The V and J ends lost 3 bases and 0 bases respectively, with 19 bases between them. Germline V gives CDR1 SGHRS, CDR2 YFSETQ. This CDR3 is 19 amino acids long. In nucleotides, the CDR3 is TGCGCCAGCAGCTCCTCCGGGACATATAATCCCTCCTATAATTCACCCCTCCACTTT. As protein: CASSSSGTYNPSYNSPLHF.

The chain couples TRBV7-2 to TRBJ2-3; D might be TRBD2 (6 bases). V lost 5 bases to trimming and J lost 2 bases, with 14 bases between them. The CDR3 is 15 amino acids. CDR1 is SGHTA and CDR2 is FQGNSA in the germline V gene. CDR3 bases: TGTGCCAGCAGCCCCCGGAGGGCCCTCACAGATACGCAGTATTTT. Its protein is CASSPRRALTDTQYF.

The chain couples TRBV15 to TRBJ2-1; maybe TRBD2 (6 bases). The V end lost 3 bases, the J end lost 8 bases, and 14 bases lay between the germline ends. Germline V gives CDR1 LNHNV, CDR2 YYDKDF (reference sequence). The CDR3 has 14 amino acids. This CDR3 is CATSSGGVGDEQFF. The CDR3 nucleotides are TGTGCCACCAGCAGCGGAGGGGTCGGCGATGAGCAGTTCTTC.

The DNA for the CDR3 is TGTGCCAGCAGTAAGGACAGGGGGGGTTCACCCCTCCACTTT. Its translation: CASSKDRGGSPLHF. The rearrangement uses TRBV2 and TRBJ1-6, with 10 bases matching TRBD1. Germline trimming cut 5 bases from V and 9 bases from J; bases unmatched to any gene: 4. Looked up from germline, CDR1 is SNHLY and CDR2 is FYNNEI. The CDR3 totals 14 residues.

In DNA form, the CDR3 reads TGTGCCAGCAGCTTGGATTACAGTTCCGAGCAGTTCTTC. Translation: CASSLDYSSEQFF. The rearrangement uses TRBV5-4 and TRBJ2-1; D gene ambiguous. This CDR3 is 13 amino acids long. Trimming left V 0 bases short and J 10 bases short, with 11 bases between. Germline V gives CDR1 SGHNT, CDR2 YYREEE (reference sequence).

This chain links TRBV27 with TRBJ2-1; 10 nucleotides match TRBD2. The CDR3 spans 18 residues. Looked up from germline, CDR1 is MNHEY and CDR2 is SMNVEV (reference sequence). Trimming cost V 5 bases and J 6 bases; bases outside gene matches: 16. This CDR3 is CASSPRGPSGGVTNEQFF. DNA for the CDR3: TGTGCCAGCAGTCCCCGCGGCCCAAGCGGGGGGGTAACCAATGAGCAGTTCTTC.

There are a few counts of this clone. V usage is TRBV3-1 (or the pseudogene TRBV3-2) and J usage is TRBJ1-1; D uncertain. Germline CDR1 is LGHDT and CDR2 is YNNKEL (reference sequence). This CDR3 contains 17 residues. The V and J ends lost 0 bases and 5 bases respectively, with 19 bases between them. CDR3 residues: CASSQDRGLTQATEAFF. The CDR3 region has the DNA TGTGCCAGCAGCCAAGATCGAGGACTTACCCAGGCAACTGAAGCTTTCTTT.

V gene TRBV6-5 combines with J gene TRBJ1-1, with 7 nucleotides matching TRBD1. Germline-derived CDR1 and CDR2 are MNHEY and SVGAGI. CDR3 size: 15 residues. Unmatched junction bases numbered 8, after V lost 6 bases and J lost 1 base. The CDR3 sequence: CASRLTGAENTEAFF. CDR3 bases: TGTGCCAGCAGACTAACAGGGGCCGAGAACACTGAAGCTTTCTTT.

The V and J genes are TRBV19 and TRBJ2-7, with 7 nucleotides matching TRBD2. The trim removed 3 bases at V and 4 bases at J, leaving 3 bases unmatched. Germline V gene lookup returns CDR1 LNHDA and CDR2 SQIVND (reference sequence). The CDR3 extends over 13 amino acids. The CDR3 loop reads CASSMGREYEQYF. The CDR3 DNA reads as TGTGCCAGTAGTATGGGGCGGGAGTACGAGCAGTACTTC.

The genes are TRBV29-1 and TRBJ1-3; D gene unclear. The CDR3 covers 13 residues. Germline V CDR1 and CDR2: SQVTM, ANQGSEA. V was clipped by 3 bases and J by 0 bases, with 6 bases between them. CDR3 DNA sequence: TGCAGCGTTGAGTTACACTCTGGAAACACCATATATTTT. Encoded protein: CSVELHSGNTIYF.

The genes are TRBV4-1 and TRBJ2-5; tentative D call: TRBD1 (5 bases). V gave up 3 bases and J gave up 5 bases, with 22 bases separating them. CDR3 size: 17 residues. CDR1 is MGHRA, CDR2 YSYEKL, per germline. CDR3 amino acids: CASSHAQGRAVGETQYF. The CDR3 DNA reads TGCGCCAGCAGCCACGCCCAGGGCAGGGCGGTAGGTGAGACCCAGTACTTC.

The gene calls are TRBV10-3 and TRBJ2-1; TRBD2 aligns across 10 bases. CDR3 length: 14 residues. With 4 bases clipped from V and 6 bases from J, the junction kept 3 bases outside the gene matches. CDR1 is ENHRY, CDR2 SYGVKD, per germline. The CDR3 loop is CAISGSGRGNEQFF. The DNA for the CDR3 is TGTGCCATCAGTGGAAGCGGGAGGGGCAATGAGCAGTTCTTC.